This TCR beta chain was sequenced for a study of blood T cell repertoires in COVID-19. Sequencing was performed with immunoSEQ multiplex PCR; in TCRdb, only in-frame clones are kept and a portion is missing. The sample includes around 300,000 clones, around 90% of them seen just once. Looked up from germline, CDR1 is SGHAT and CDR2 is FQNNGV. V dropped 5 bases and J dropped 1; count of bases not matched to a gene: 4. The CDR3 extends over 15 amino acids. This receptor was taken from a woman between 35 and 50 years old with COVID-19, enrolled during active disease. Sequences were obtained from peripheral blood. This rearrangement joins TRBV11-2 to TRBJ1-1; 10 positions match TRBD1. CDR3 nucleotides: TGTGCCAGCAGCCTCCGGGACAGGGGGAACACTGAAGCTTTCTTT. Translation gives CASSLRDRGNTEAFF.